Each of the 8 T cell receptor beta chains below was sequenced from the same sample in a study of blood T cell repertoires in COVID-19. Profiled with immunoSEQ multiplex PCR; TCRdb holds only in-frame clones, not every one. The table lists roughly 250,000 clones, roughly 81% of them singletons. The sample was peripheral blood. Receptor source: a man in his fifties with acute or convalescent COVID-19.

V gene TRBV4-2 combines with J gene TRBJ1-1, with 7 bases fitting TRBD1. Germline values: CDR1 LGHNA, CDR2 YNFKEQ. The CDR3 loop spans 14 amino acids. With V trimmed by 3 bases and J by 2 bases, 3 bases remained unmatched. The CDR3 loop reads CASSQQGGNTEAFF. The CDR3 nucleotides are TGTGCCAGCAGCCAGCAGGGGGGAAACACTGAAGCTTTCTTT.

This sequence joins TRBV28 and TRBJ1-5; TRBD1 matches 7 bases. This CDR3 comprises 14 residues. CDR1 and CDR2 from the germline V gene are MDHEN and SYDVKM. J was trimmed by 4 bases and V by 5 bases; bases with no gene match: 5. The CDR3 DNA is TGTGCCAGCAGTAAGGGGGCTCGGAATCAGCCCCAGCATTTT. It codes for CASSKGARNQPQHF.

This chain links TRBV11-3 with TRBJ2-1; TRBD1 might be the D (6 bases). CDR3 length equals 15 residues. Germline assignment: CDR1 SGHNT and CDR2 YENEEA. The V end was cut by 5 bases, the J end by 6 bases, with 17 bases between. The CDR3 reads CASSPTGKGSNEQFF. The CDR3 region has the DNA TGTGCCAGCAGCCCCACAGGGAAAGGGAGCAATGAGCAGTTCTTC.

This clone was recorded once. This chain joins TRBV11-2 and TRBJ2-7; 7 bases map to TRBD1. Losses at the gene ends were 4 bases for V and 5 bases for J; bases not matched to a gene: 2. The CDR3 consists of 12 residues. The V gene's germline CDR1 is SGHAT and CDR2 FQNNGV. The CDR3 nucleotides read TGTGCCAGCAGCTCTCAGGGGGACGAGCAGTACTTC. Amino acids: CASSSQGDEQYF.

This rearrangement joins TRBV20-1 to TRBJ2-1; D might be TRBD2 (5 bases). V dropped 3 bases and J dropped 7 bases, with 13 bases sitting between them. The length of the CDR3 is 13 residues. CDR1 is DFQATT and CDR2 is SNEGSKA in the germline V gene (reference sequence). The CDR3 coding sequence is TGCAGTGCTAGTTCGGGAATTAGGAATGAGCAGTTCTTC. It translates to CSASSGIRNEQFF.

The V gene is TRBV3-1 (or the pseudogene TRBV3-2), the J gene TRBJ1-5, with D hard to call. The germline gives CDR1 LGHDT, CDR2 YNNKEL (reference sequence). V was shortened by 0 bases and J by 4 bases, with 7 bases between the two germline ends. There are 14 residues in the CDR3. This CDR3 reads CASSQDRGNQPQHF. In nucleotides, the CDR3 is TGTGCCAGCAGCCAAGATCGAGGGAATCAGCCCCAGCATTTT.

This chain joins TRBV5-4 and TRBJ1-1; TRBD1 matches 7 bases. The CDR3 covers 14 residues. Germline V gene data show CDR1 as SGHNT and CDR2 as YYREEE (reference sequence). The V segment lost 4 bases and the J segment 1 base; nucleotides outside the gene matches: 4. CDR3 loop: CASSARQGNTEAFF. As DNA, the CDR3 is TGTGCCAGCAGCGCTCGACAGGGGAACACTGAAGCTTTCTTT.

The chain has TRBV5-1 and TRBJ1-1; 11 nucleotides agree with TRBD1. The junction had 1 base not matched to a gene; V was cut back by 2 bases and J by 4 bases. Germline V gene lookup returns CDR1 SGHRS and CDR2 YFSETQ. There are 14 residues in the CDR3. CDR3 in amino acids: CASSFGTGGTEAFF. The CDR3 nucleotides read TGCGCCAGCAGCTTCGGGACAGGGGGCACTGAAGCTTTCTTT.